This T cell receptor (beta chain) was captured in a study of cytomegalovirus exposure and HLA in healthy donors. General study points: In vitro checks showed that a few CMV-associated chains really do target CMV antigens.

The CDR3 sequence is 15 residues long. Germline CDR1 is MGHDK and CDR2 is SYGVNS. In the case of this clone: Its antigen remains unidentified. Sequence at one end of the junction differs from germline and may be a read error.

In the PCR, 60 Vbeta and 13 Jbeta primers were used. The method was immunoSEQ multiplex PCR; TCRdb's version includes in-frame clones alone and lacks a portion of them. This sample contains 100,000 to 150,000 clones. The rearrangement uses TRBV25-1 and TRBJ2-5; TRBD1 agrees at 7 bases. The receptor was isolated from a man between 18 and 29 years old in good health and CMV-seronegative. Sequencing input: PBMCs. CDR3 residues: CASSDFGTALETLYF. The DNA for the CDR3 is TGTGCCAGCAGTGATTTCGGGACAGCCTTGGAGACCCTGTACTTC.